This TCR beta chain appears in the sequencing data of a study of blood T cell repertoires in COVID-19. Trimming removed 1 base from V and 1 base from J, with 18 bases in between. This CDR3 comprises 17 residues. This table comes from immunoSEQ multiplex PCR, and its TCRdb copy is limited to in-frame clones, with some not included. The sample contains about 140,000 clones, more than 65% of which appear only once. The TCR comes from an older man with acute or convalescent COVID-19. V gene TRBV5-3 combines with J gene TRBJ2-7; D may be TRBD1 (6 bases). TRBV5-3 is an ORF, and what it does is uncertain. The sample comprised peripheral blood. As DNA, the CDR3 is TGTGCCAGAAGCTTGCGAGATGACAGGTACCAGTCCTACGAGCAGTACTTC. Protein sequence: CARSLRDDRYQSYEQYF.